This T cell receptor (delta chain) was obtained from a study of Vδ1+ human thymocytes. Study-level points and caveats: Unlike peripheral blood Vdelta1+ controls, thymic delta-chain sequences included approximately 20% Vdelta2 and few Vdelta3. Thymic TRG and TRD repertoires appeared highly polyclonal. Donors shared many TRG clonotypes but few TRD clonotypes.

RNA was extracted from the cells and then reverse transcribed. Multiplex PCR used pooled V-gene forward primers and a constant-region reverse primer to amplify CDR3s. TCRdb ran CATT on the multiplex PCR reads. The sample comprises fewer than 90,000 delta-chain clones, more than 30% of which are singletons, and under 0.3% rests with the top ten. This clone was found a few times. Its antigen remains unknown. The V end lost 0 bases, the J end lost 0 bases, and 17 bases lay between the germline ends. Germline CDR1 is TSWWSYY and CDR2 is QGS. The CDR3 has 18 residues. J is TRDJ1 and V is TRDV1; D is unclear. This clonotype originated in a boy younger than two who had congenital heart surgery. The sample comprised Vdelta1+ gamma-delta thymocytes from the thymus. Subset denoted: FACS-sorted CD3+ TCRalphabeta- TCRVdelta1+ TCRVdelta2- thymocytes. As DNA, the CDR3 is TGTGCTCTTGGGGAACTAGTGACGCCCCGACAAGACACCGATAAACTCATCTTT. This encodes CALGELVTPRQDTDKLIF.